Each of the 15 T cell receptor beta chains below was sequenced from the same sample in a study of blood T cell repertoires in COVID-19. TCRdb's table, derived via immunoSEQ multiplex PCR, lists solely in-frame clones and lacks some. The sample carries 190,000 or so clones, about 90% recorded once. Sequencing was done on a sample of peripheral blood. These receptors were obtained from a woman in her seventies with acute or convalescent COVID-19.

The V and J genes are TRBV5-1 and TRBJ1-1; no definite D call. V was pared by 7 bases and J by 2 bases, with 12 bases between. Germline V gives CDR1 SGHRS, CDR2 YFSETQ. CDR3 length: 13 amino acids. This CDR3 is CASRLEPNTEAFF. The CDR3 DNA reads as TGCGCCAGCCGCCTGGAGCCCAACACTGAAGCTTTCTTT.

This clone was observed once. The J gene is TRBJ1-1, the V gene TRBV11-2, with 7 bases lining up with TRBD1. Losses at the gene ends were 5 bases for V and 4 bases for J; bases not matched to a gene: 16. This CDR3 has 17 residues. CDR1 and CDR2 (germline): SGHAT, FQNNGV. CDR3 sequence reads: CASSALGQAAGSTEAFF. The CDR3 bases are TGTGCCAGCAGCGCCCTCGGACAGGCCGCGGGAAGCACTGAAGCTTTCTTT.

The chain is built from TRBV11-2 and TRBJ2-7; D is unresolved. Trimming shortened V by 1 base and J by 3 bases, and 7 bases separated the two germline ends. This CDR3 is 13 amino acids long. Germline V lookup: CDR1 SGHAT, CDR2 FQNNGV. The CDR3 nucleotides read TGTGCCAGCAGCTTAGGAGCAAACTACGAGCAGTACTTC. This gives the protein CASSLGANYEQYF.

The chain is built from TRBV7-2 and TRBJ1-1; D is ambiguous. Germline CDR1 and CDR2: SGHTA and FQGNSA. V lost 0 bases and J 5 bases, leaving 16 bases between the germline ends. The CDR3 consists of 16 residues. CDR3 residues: CASSLAVRYGGTEAFF. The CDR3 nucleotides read TGTGCCAGCAGCTTAGCAGTGCGGTACGGTGGTACTGAAGCTTTCTTT.

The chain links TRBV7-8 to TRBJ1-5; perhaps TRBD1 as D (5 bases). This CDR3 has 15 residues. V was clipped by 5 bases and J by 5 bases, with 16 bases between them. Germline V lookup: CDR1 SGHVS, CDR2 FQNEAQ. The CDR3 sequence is CASSPRPTDHQPQHF. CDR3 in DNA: TGTGCCAGCAGCCCCCGACCGACAGACCATCAGCCCCAGCATTTT.

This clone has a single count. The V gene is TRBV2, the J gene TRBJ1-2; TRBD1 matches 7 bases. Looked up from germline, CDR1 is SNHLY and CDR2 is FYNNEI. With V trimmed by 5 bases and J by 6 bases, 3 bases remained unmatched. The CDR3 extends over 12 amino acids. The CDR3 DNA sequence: TGTGCCAGCAGTCCAGGGGGGAATGGCTACACCTTC. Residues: CASSPGGNGYTF.

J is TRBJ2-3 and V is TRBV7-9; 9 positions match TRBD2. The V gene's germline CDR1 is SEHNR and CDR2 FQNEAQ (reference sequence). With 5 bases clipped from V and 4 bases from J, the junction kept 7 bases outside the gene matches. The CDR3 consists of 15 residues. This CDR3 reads CASSLGAGGSDTQYF. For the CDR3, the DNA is TGTGCCAGCAGCCTAGGGGCGGGAGGGTCAGATACGCAGTATTTT.

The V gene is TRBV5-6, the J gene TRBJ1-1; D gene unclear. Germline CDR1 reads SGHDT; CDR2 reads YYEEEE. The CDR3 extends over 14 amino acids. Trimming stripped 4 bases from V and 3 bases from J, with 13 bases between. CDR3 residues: CASSQFRSDTEAFF. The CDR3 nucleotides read TGTGCCAGCAGCCAATTTAGGAGCGACACTGAAGCTTTCTTT.

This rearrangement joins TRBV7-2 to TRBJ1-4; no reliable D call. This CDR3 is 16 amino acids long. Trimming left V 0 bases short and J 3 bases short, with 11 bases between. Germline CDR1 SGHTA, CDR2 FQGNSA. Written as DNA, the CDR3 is TGTGCCAGCAGCTTAGCGCGGGCTCTTTCTAATGAAAAACTGTTTTTT. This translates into CASSLARALSNEKLFF. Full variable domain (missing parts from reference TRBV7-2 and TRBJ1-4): GAGVSQSPSNKVTEKGKDVELRCDPISGHTALYWYRQSLGQGLEFLIYFQGNSAPDKSGLPSDRFSAERTGGSVSTLTIQRTQQEDSAVYLCASSLARALSNEKLFFGSGTQLSVL.

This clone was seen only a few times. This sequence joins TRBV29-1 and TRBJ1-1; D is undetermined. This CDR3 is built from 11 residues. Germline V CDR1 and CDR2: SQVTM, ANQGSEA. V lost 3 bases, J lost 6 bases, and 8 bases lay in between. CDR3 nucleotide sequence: TGCAGCGTTGAGCGGAAGGCTGAAGCTTTCTTT. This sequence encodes CSVERKAEAFF.

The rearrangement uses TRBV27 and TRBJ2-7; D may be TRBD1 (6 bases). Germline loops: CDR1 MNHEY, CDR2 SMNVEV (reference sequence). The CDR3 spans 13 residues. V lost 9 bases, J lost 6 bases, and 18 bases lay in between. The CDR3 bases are TGTGCCAGTGGTCGGAGGACAGTTGCCGAGCAGTACTTC. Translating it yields CASGRRTVAEQYF.

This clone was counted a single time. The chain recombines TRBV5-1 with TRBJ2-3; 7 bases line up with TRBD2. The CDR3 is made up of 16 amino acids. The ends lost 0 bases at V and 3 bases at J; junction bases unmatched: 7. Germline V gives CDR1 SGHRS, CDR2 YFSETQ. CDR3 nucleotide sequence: TGCGCCAGCAGCTTGGCCGGAGTAGCGGGTACAGATACGCAGTATTTT. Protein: CASSLAGVAGTDTQYF.

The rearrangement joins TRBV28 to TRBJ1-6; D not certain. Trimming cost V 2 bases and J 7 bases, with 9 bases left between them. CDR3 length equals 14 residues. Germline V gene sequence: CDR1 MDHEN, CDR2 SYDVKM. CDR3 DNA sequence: TGTGCCAGCAGTTTAGATGGGAGAAATTCACCCCTCCACTTT. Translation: CASSLDGRNSPLHF.

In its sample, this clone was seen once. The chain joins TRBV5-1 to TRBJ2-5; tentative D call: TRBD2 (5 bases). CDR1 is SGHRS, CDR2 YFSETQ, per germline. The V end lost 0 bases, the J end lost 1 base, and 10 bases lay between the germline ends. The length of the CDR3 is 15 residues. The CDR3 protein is CASSLGLSLQETQYF. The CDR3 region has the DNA TGCGCCAGCAGCTTGGGACTAAGCCTCCAAGAGACCCAGTACTTC.

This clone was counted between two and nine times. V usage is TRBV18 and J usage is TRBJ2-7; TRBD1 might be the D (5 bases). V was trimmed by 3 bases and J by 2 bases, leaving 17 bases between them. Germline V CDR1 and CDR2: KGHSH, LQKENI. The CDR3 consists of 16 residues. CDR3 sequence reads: CASSPPGRAYPYEQYF. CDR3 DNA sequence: TGTGCCAGCTCACCTCCCGGCAGGGCATACCCCTACGAGCAGTACTTC. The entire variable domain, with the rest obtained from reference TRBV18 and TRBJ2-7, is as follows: NAGVMQNPRHLVRRRGQEARLRCSPMKGHSHVYWYRQLPEEGLKFMVYLQKENIIDESGMPKERFSAEFPKEGPSILRIQQVVRGDSAAYFCASSPPGRAYPYEQYFGPGTRLTVT.